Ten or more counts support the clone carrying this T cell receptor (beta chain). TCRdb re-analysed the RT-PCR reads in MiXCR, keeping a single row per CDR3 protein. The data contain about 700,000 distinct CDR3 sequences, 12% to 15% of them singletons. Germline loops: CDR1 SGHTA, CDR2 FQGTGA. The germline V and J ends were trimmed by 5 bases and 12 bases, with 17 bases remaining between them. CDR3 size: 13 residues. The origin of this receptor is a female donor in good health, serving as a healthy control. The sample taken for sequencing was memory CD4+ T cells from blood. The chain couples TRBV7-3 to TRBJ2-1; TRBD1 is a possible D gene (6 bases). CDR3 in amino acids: CASSARGGKVQFF. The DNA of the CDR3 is TGTGCCAGCAGCGCTAGAGGGGGTAAAGTGCAGTTCTTC.